Following are 3 T cell receptor beta chains from one sample sequenced in a study of T-cell memory formation after mild COVID-19. TCRdb re-called the 5' RACE reads through MiXCR, storing one row per CDR3 protein. Here the sample spans around 320,000 distinct CDR3 sequences, 15% to 20% being singletons. The sample was PBMCs or a T cell subset sorted from them (not recorded which). All receptors derive from a man aged 18 to 29 who had mild COVID-19 (a few samples of this study predate the infection). Cell type and time point are not known.

This clonotype was recorded at least ten times. This rearrangement joins TRBV15 to TRBJ2-2, with 12 bases matching TRBD2. Germline V lookup: CDR1 LNHNV, CDR2 YYDKDF (reference sequence). V was pared by 0 bases and J by 0 bases, with 2 bases of the junction left unmatched. The CDR3 contains 18 residues. This CDR3 reads CATSRDLAGGTNTGELFF. CDR3 nucleotides: TGTGCCACCAGCAGAGACCTAGCGGGGGGGACGAACACCGGGGAGCTGTTTTTT.

This clonotype was seen only a few times. The rearrangement links TRBV5-1 to TRBJ1-2; D remains ambiguous. The CDR3 is 13 amino acids. V was cut by 3 bases and J by 3 bases, with 9 bases left in between. The germline CDR1 and CDR2 sequences are SGHRS and YFSETQ. The CDR3 region has the DNA TGCGCCAGCAGCTCTGGCGGCTACTATGGCTACACCTTC. It is translated as CASSSGGYYGYTF.

The chain links TRBV12-3 or TRBV12-4 to TRBJ2-1; the match to TRBD1 covers 9 bases. The CDR3 is made up of 14 amino acids. Trimming took 4 bases from V and 7 from J; bases not matched to a gene: 5. The CDR3 loop is CASSSQGARNEQFF. CDR3 in DNA: TGTGCCAGCAGTTCACAGGGGGCGCGGAATGAGCAGTTCTTC.